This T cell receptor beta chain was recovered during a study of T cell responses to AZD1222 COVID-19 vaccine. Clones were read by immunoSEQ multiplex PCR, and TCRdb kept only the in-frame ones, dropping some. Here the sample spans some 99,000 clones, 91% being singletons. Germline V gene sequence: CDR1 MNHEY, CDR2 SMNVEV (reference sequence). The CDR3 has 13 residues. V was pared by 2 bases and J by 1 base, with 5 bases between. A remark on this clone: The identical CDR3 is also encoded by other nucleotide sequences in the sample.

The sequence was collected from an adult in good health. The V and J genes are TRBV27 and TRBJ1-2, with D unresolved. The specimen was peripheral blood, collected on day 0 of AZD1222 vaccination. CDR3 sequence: CASSLRFNYGYTF. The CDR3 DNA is TGTGCCAGCAGTTTAAGGTTTAACTATGGCTACACCTTC.